Below, 25 T cell receptor beta chains from the same sample are listed, as sequenced in a study of identical twins. Via MiXCR, TCRdb re-called the 5' RACE reads, giving one row per CDR3 protein. The sample lists a few hundred thousand distinct CDR3 sequences, about a fifth seen once, with 12% in the top ten. The sequenced material came from naive T cells sorted from blood. All receptors derive from a middle-aged man in good health.

This clonotype was counted at least ten times. CDR3 DNA: TGTGCCAGCAGCTTGGATGTAGAGACCCAGTACTTC. Protein: CASSLDVETQYF. V gene TRBV5-4 combines with J gene TRBJ2-5; no clear D. V lost 0 bases and J 4 bases, leaving 4 bases between the germline ends. This CDR3 has 12 residues. Germline assignment: CDR1 SGHNT and CDR2 YYREEE (reference sequence).

This clonotype was counted at least ten times. The chain joins TRBV5-6 to TRBJ2-5; perhaps TRBD2 as D (6 bases). CDR1 is SGHDT, CDR2 YYEEEE, per germline. V was pared by 4 bases and J by 1 base, with 14 bases between. The CDR3 is 15 residues long. CDR3 sequence (DNA): TGTGCCAGCAGCGGGGAGGAGGGCCCCCAAGAGACCCAGTACTTC. This encodes CASSGEEGPQETQYF. Full variable domain (remainder filled in from reference TRBV5-6 and TRBJ2-5): DAGVTQSPTHLIKTRGQQVTLRCSPKSGHDTVSWYQQALGQGPQFIFQYYEEEERQRGNFPDRFSGHQFPNYSSELNVNALLLGDSALYLCASSGEEGPQETQYFGPGTRLLVL.

This chain joins TRBV6-2 or TRBV6-3 and TRBJ2-1, with TRBD2 matching 9 bases. The CDR3 spans 15 residues. Germline CDR1 and CDR2: MNHEY and SVGEGT. V shed 3 bases and J 3 bases; nucleotides not matched to a gene: 3. This chain's CDR3 is CASSYSGSHYNEQFF. CDR3 sequence (DNA): TGTGCCAGCAGTTATAGCGGGAGTCACTACAATGAGCAGTTCTTC.

This clonotype has only a few counts. The chain's CDR3 is CSARAEGLAGGYEQFF. The CDR3 DNA is TGCAGTGCTAGAGCCGAGGGACTAGCGGGAGGGTACGAGCAGTTCTTC. V is TRBV20-1 and J is TRBJ2-1; TRBD2 agrees at 16 bases. This CDR3 is 16 amino acids long. Trimming at V came to 1 base and at J to 10 bases, leaving 7 bases not matched to a gene. The germline gives CDR1 DFQATT, CDR2 SNEGSKA (reference sequence).

This clonotype was seen more than once but under ten times. J is TRBJ2-7 and V is TRBV3-1; 7 nucleotides agree with TRBD1. Trimming removed 4 bases from V and 3 bases from J; junction bases left unmatched: 6. From germline, CDR1 is LGHDT and CDR2 YNNKEL (reference sequence). CDR3 length: 14 residues. DNA for the CDR3: TGTGCCAGCAGCCTTGGACAGGCGGGCTACGAGCAGTACTTC. This gives the protein CASSLGQAGYEQYF.

The chain joins TRBV20-1 to TRBJ2-7, with D hard to call. The CDR3 runs to 14 residues. V shed 1 base and J shed 0 bases, with 10 bases lying between them. Germline-derived CDR1 and CDR2 are DFQATT and SNEGSKA (reference sequence). CDR3 protein: CSARGDRLSYEQYF. CDR3 nucleotide sequence: TGCAGTGCTAGAGGAGACCGACTCTCCTACGAGCAGTACTTC.

The rearrangement uses TRBV29-1 and TRBJ2-5, with TRBD2 matching over 15 bases. The CDR3 consists of 15 residues. J gave up 4 bases and V 8 bases, and 8 bases lay outside the gene matches. Germline CDR1 SQVTM, CDR2 ANQGSEA. The CDR3: CSSSGLAGGGETQYF. CDR3 nucleotide sequence: TGCAGCTCGTCCGGACTAGCGGGAGGGGGAGAGACCCAGTACTTC.

This clonotype was observed a few times. The chain uses TRBV18 and TRBJ1-4, with 7 bases aligning to TRBD1. Trimming at V came to 5 bases and at J to 4 bases, leaving 7 bases not matched to a gene. This CDR3 has 15 amino acids. CDR1 KGHSH and CDR2 LQKENI come from the germline V gene. CDR3 loop: CASSSKTGRNEKLFF. The CDR3 DNA reads TGTGCCAGCTCATCGAAGACAGGGCGTAATGAAAAACTGTTTTTT.

Many counts were recorded for this clonotype. V usage is TRBV7-2 and J usage is TRBJ2-1; TRBD1 agrees at 12 bases. The CDR3 totals 16 residues. CDR1 and CDR2 (germline): SGHTA, FQGNSA. V was pared by 0 bases and J by 6 bases, with 3 bases of the junction left unmatched. Here the CDR3 reads CASSLAGTGGFNEQFF. CDR3 coding DNA: TGTGCCAGCAGCTTAGCCGGGACAGGGGGCTTCAATGAGCAGTTCTTC.

This clonotype showed up many times. The chain employs TRBV27 and TRBJ2-3; 8 bases match TRBD2. The CDR3 length is 15 residues. V gave up 6 bases and J gave up 1 base; unmatched junction bases: 6. Per germline, CDR1 MNHEY and CDR2 SMNVEV (reference sequence). This CDR3 reads CASSTATSGTDTQYF. Here the CDR3 DNA reads TGTGCCAGCAGCACCGCGACTAGCGGCACAGATACGCAGTATTTT.

This clonotype was seen many times. The chain links TRBV13 to TRBJ2-4, with a possible D match to TRBD1 (5 bases). The length of the CDR3 is 16 residues. V was pared by 3 bases and J by 1 base, with 13 bases between. Per the germline V gene, CDR1 is PRHDT and CDR2 is FYEKMQ (reference sequence). The CDR3 nucleotides are TGTGCCAGCAGCTTGCAGGGCTTTGGGGCCAAAAACATTCAGTACTTC. This encodes CASSLQGFGAKNIQYF.

This clonotype was observed a handful of times. The chain has TRBV20-1 and TRBJ2-5; D unresolved. V was clipped by 1 base and J by 5 bases, with 17 bases between them. Germline loops: CDR1 DFQATT, CDR2 SNEGSKA (reference sequence). This CDR3 comprises 15 residues. CDR3 sequence reads: CSARGLHAPGETQYF. The CDR3, as DNA: TGCAGTGCTAGAGGTCTCCACGCGCCGGGCGAGACCCAGTACTTC.

This clonotype was picked up a small number of times. The chain is built from TRBV20-1 and TRBJ2-2; 7 bases align to TRBD1. CDR3 length: 16 residues. Germline V gives CDR1 DFQATT, CDR2 SNEGSKA (reference sequence). J was trimmed by 2 bases and V by 0 bases; bases with no gene match: 6. CDR3 DNA: TGCAGTGCTAGAGATCCTGGGACAGCTAACACCGGGGAGCTGTTTTTT. It specifies CSARDPGTANTGELFF.

In this sample, this clonotype turned up many times. The gene calls are TRBV4-3 and TRBJ1-2; D not certain. CDR1 and CDR2 from the germline V gene are LGHNA and YSLEER. The CDR3 is 12 residues long. V was shortened by 0 bases and J by 7 bases, with 6 bases between the two germline ends. In DNA, the CDR3 is TGCGCCAGCAGCCAAGATGGAGGTGGCTACACCTTC. It specifies CASSQDGGGYTF.

The gene calls are TRBV11-2 and TRBJ2-1; TRBD2 agrees at 14 bases. The CDR3 sequence is 18 residues long. V lost 2 bases to trimming and J lost 0 bases; unmatched junction nucleotides: 3. Per germline, CDR1 SGHAT and CDR2 FQNNGV. This CDR3 is CASSLWTSGGRSYNEQFF. CDR3 DNA: TGTGCCAGCAGCTTATGGACTAGCGGGGGGCGCTCCTACAATGAGCAGTTCTTC.

In its sample, this clonotype was seen a few times. The V call is TRBV12-3 or TRBV12-4, the J call TRBJ2-3; D remains ambiguous. The CDR3 length is 17 residues. Trimming cost V 0 bases and J 0 bases, with 13 bases left between them. The chain's CDR3 is CASSLAPQRLSTDTQYF. The CDR3 DNA sequence: TGTGCCAGCAGTTTAGCGCCCCAGCGCCTTAGCACAGATACGCAGTATTTT.

This clonotype was recorded a few times. The genes are TRBV4-1 and TRBJ1-6; the D is unclear. Trimming shortened V by 7 bases and J by 2 bases, and 15 bases separated the two germline ends. Per the germline V gene, CDR1 is MGHRA and CDR2 is YSYEKL. The CDR3 extends over 16 amino acids. CDR3 in amino acids: CASTQTHTAYNSPLHF. The CDR3 region has the DNA TGCGCCAGCACCCAGACCCACACGGCCTATAATTCACCCCTCCACTTT.

This clonotype was counted ten times or more. This chain joins TRBV12-3 or TRBV12-4 and TRBJ2-7, with D perhaps being TRBD1 or TRBD2 (5 bases each). This CDR3 is built from 14 residues. Trimming took off 1 base at V and 3 bases at J, with 10 bases between the two ends. CDR3 sequence (DNA): TGTGCCAGCAGTTTAGGCAGGGCGGGCTACGAGCAGTACTTC. This encodes CASSLGRAGYEQYF.

This chain joins TRBV6-4 and TRBJ2-5; maybe TRBD1 (6 bases). There are 20 residues in the CDR3. Germline values: CDR1 MRHNA, CDR2 SNTAGT. V was cut by 6 bases and J by 4 bases, with 33 bases left in between. The CDR3, as DNA: TGTGCCAGCAGACTGGCGCCTCTTCTAACGACAGGCATGATGAGAGAGACCCAGTACTTC. Amino acids: CASRLAPLLTTGMMRETQYF.

V usage is TRBV5-6 and J usage is TRBJ2-2; D is perhaps TRBD2 (6 bases). CDR1 SGHDT and CDR2 YYEEEE come from the germline V gene. There are 13 residues in the CDR3. The V gene lost 6 bases and the J gene lost 3 bases, with 9 bases spanning the gap. CDR3: CASNRDYTGELFF. The CDR3, as DNA: TGTGCCAGCAACCGGGACTACACCGGGGAGCTGTTTTTT.

The V and J genes are TRBV6-2 or TRBV6-3 and TRBJ2-1; 11 bases align to TRBD2. V was clipped by 2 bases and J by 10 bases; unmatched bases: 7. Germline CDR1 and CDR2: MNHEY and SVGEGT. The CDR3 has 15 amino acids. CDR3 nucleotide sequence: TGTGCCAGCAGTTACAAGGCTAGCGGGAGGAGCGAGCAGTTCTTC. It specifies CASSYKASGRSEQFF.

This clonotype was counted many times. The rearrangement links TRBV5-5 to TRBJ2-1, with D possibly TRBD2 on 6 matching bases. Germline CDR1 and CDR2: SGHKS and YYEKEE (reference sequence). The V and J ends lost 1 base and 4 bases respectively, with 12 bases between them. The CDR3 runs 15 residues. CDR3 sequence: CASSLWRDRYNEQFF. DNA of the CDR3: TGTGCCAGCAGCTTGTGGAGGGATCGGTACAATGAGCAGTTCTTC.

This clonotype was counted a few times. The rearrangement links TRBV29-1 to TRBJ1-1; 7 bases line up with TRBD1. The CDR3 is 12 amino acids. Trimming removed 5 bases from V and 3 bases from J; junction bases left unmatched: 3. The germline CDR1 and CDR2 sequences are SQVTM and ANQGSEA. CDR3 bases: TGCAGCGTTTTAGGGGGCCACACTGAAGCTTTCTTT. This sequence encodes CSVLGGHTEAFF.

This clonotype was counted ten times or more. The gene calls are TRBV29-1 and TRBJ1-4; tentatively, D is TRBD1 (5 bases). CDR3 length: 13 amino acids. Germline-derived CDR1 and CDR2 are SQVTM and ANQGSEA. V lost 6 bases to trimming and J lost 7 bases, with 15 bases between them. This chain's CDR3 is CSVSGGSGEKLFF. In DNA, the CDR3 is TGCAGCGTCTCCGGGGGTTCCGGTGAAAAACTGTTTTTT.

The chain joins TRBV29-1 to TRBJ1-1; D ambiguous. Germline lookup yields CDR1 SQVTM and CDR2 ANQGSEA. CDR3 size: 12 residues. Trimming removed 6 bases at V and 2 bases at J, with 10 bases between. The CDR3 DNA reads TGCAGCGTAGGTCGAAGCAACACTGAAGCTTTCTTT. Translated, it gives CSVGRSNTEAFF.